This T cell receptor beta chain was sequenced for a study of T cell responses to AZD1222 COVID-19 vaccine. Germline CDR1 reads SQVTM; CDR2 reads ANQGSEA. The CDR3 consists of 15 residues. V shed 5 bases, J shed 0 bases, and the junction held 7 bases outside the gene matches. The repertoire was sequenced with immunoSEQ multiplex PCR; TCRdb's copy has only in-frame clones and lacks some. The table records more than 80,000 clones, nearly 90% of them present only once. The gene calls are TRBV29-1 and TRBJ1-3; TRBD1 matches 7 bases. The receptor comes from an adult in good health. The sample here was peripheral blood, taken on day 0 of AZD1222 vaccination. CDR3 nucleotide sequence: TGCAGCGTTTCCAAGGACAGGCCCTCTGGAAACACCATATATTTT. This sequence encodes CSVSKDRPSGNTIYF. Looking up the rest from reference TRBV29-1 and TRBJ1-3 gives the full variable domain: SAVISQKPSRDICQRGTSLTIQCQVDSQVTMMFWYRQQPGQSLTLIATANQGSEATYESGFVIDKFPISRPNLTFSTLTVSNMSPEDSSIYLCSVSKDRPSGNTIYFGEGSWLTVV.